Following are 3 T cell receptor beta chains from one sample sequenced in a study of monozygotic twins with cystic fibrosis. Sequencing used immunoSEQ multiplex PCR; TCRdb keeps in-frame clones, though not all of them. The sample has some 35,000 clones, approximately 70% seen once. Sequenced input: blood. The receptors come from a girl between 10 and 17 years old with cystic fibrosis.

J is TRBJ1-1 and V is TRBV4-3; D remains unclear. V dropped 0 bases and J dropped 1 base, with 3 bases sitting between them. The CDR3 loop spans 13 amino acids. Per germline, CDR1 LGHNA and CDR2 YSLEER. CDR3 in amino acids: CASSQEENTEAFF. The CDR3 bases are TGCGCCAGCAGCCAAGAAGAGAACACTGAAGCTTTCTTT.

CDR3 in amino acids: CASSLGLNRGLGYTF. CDR3 sequence (DNA): TGTGCCAGCAGCTTAGGACTAAACAGGGGGTTAGGCTACACCTTC. V is TRBV7-9 and J is TRBJ1-2, with 8 positions matching TRBD1. Losses at the gene ends were 1 base for V and 8 bases for J; bases not matched to a gene: 9. Germline V gene sequence: CDR1 SEHNR, CDR2 FQNEAQ (reference sequence). The CDR3 spans 15 residues.

V and J are TRBV28 and TRBJ2-5, with unresolved D. V was pared by 7 bases and J by 5 bases, with 11 bases between. CDR1 is MDHEN and CDR2 is SYDVKM in the germline V gene. This CDR3 has 12 residues. The CDR3 DNA sequence: TGTGCCAGCACCCTACCTGGGGAGACCCAGTACTTC. It specifies CASTLPGETQYF.